Listed here are 32 T cell receptor beta chains from one sample, sequenced in a study of OX40 agonist ivuxolimab in advanced cancers. Library method: the immunoSEQ multiplex PCR assay. TCRdb's version of the immuneACCESS table is confined to in-frame rearrangements and falls short of the full clone set. An unresolved V gene accounts for under half of the shortfall where checked; the remainder is of unknown origin. For this sample the table gives some 25,000 clones, of which 79% were detected only once. The top ten constitute about 25% of the sample. The specimen was CD4+ or CD8+ T cells sorted from blood, collected in a trial of the OX40 agonist ivuxolimab. The receptors were sampled from an adult with an advanced solid tumor such as melanoma, head and neck, liver or kidney cancer.

The V and J genes are TRBV6-1 and TRBJ1-1; D remains ambiguous. Between the trimmed V and J ends, which lost 6 bases and 4 bases, there was a span of 15 bases. This CDR3 has 14 residues. Germline V CDR1 and CDR2: MNHNS, SASEGT. The CDR3 loop is CASSELDTGTEAFF. CDR3 DNA: TGTGCCAGCAGCGAACTCGACACCGGCACTGAAGCTTTCTTT.

In this sample, this clone turned up once. The DNA of the CDR3 is TGCGCCAGCAGTGAGTCGATAGAATACGAGCAGTACTTC. Its protein is CASSESIEYEQYF. The rearrangement uses TRBV10-1 and TRBJ2-7; D uncertain. Germline V gene data show CDR1 as WNHNN and CDR2 as SYGVQD (reference sequence). The CDR3 runs 13 residues. Deletions cut 0 bases from V and 4 bases from J, with 7 bases between.

The count of this clone is one. The rearrangement uses TRBV10-3 and TRBJ2-5; D not resolved. The V end was cut by 8 bases, the J end by 4 bases, with 14 bases between. Germline V gene data show CDR1 as ENHRY and CDR2 as SYGVKD. The CDR3 sequence is 13 residues long. The CDR3 sequence is CAIYLGPRETQYF. In DNA form, the CDR3 reads TGTGCCATCTATTTAGGTCCGAGAGAGACCCAGTACTTC.

This chain connects TRBV5-1 to TRBJ2-1; 13 nucleotides match TRBD2. Losses at the gene ends were 0 bases for V and 9 bases for J; bases not matched to a gene: 6. The CDR3 has 16 amino acids. Per germline, CDR1 SGHRS and CDR2 YFSETQ. The CDR3 region has the DNA TGCGCCAGCAGCTTGGAAGGACTAGCGGGAGACCTTGAGCAGTTCTTC. Residues: CASSLEGLAGDLEQFF.

This clone showed up just a few times. The chain combines TRBV6-6 with TRBJ2-1, with a tentative D call TRBD1 (5 bases). This CDR3 is 14 amino acids long. CDR1 and CDR2 from the germline V gene are MNHNY and SVGAGI (reference sequence). Trimming removed 0 bases at V and 8 bases at J, with 11 bases between. The CDR3 DNA reads as TGTGCCAGCAGTTACTCATCCCCCAGGGATGAGCAGTTCTTC. Protein sequence: CASSYSSPRDEQFF.

This clone was detected only once. The chain joins TRBV6-1 to TRBJ2-7; 7 positions match TRBD1. V trimming: 6 bases; J trimming: 0 bases; junction bases outside the gene matches: 5. The CDR3 totals 14 residues. The germline CDR1 and CDR2 sequences are MNHNS and SASEGT. CDR3 DNA sequence: TGTGCCAGCAGCACGGACAGGTTCTCCTACGAGCAGTACTTC. It encodes CASSTDRFSYEQYF.

This clone appeared a few times. The chain employs TRBV5-1 and TRBJ1-1, with TRBD1 as a possible D gene (5 bases). The V end was cut by 3 bases, the J end by 3 bases, with 9 bases between. CDR1 is SGHRS and CDR2 is YFSETQ in the germline V gene. This CDR3 spans 13 amino acids. CDR3 coding DNA: TGCGCCAGCAGCTCTTGGGACTACACTGAAGCTTTCTTT. Amino acids: CASSSWDYTEAFF. Together with reference TRBV5-1 and TRBJ1-1, the CDR3 gives the full variable domain: KAGVTQTPRYLIKTRGQQVTLSCSPISGHRSVSWYQQTPGQGLQFLFEYFSETQRNKGNFPGRFSGRQFSNSRSEMNVSTLELGDSALYLCASSSWDYTEAFFGQGTRLTVV.

CDR3 DNA: TGTGCCAGCAGCTTAGACAGTTTCAATCAGCCCCAGCATTTT. Translated, it gives CASSLDSFNQPQHF. J is TRBJ1-5 and V is TRBV7-9; D is undetermined. This CDR3 has 14 amino acids. In germline, CDR1 is SEHNR, CDR2 FQNEAQ (reference sequence). V lost 1 base and J 3 bases, leaving 7 bases between the germline ends. Full variable domain (remainder filled in from reference TRBV7-9 and TRBJ1-5): DTGVSQNPRHKITKRGQNVTFRCDPISEHNRLYWYRQTLGQGPEFLTYFQNEAQLEKSRLLSDRFSAERPKGSFSTLEIQRTEQGDSAMYLCASSLDSFNQPQHFGDGTRLSIL.

In its sample, this clone was seen a few times. CDR3 residues: CASSAGPPDTQYF. As DNA, the CDR3 is TGTGCCAGCAGCGCAGGGCCCCCAGATACGCAGTATTTT. V and J are TRBV9 and TRBJ2-3; D possibly corresponds to TRBD1 (5 bases). Germline loops: CDR1 SGDLS, CDR2 YYNGEE. V lost 3 bases, J lost 4 bases, and 9 bases lay in between. The CDR3 loop spans 13 amino acids.

The J gene is TRBJ2-2, the V gene TRBV23-1, with 7 positions matching TRBD1. TRBV23-1 is an open reading frame, and its role is uncertain. The ends lost 2 bases at V and 2 bases at J; junction bases unmatched: 5. The CDR3 consists of 16 residues. The CDR3: CASSQPGTENTGELFF. The CDR3 nucleotides are TGCGCCAGCAGTCAACCTGGGACAGAAAACACCGGGGAGCTGTTTTTT.

About this clone itself: Other nucleotide sequences from this sample produce the same CDR3. CDR3 region: CASSLTVNTEAFF. The CDR3 bases are TGTGCCAGCAGCTTAACGGTGAACACTGAAGCTTTCTTT. The chain employs TRBV5-4 and TRBJ1-1; no reliable D call. The germline gives CDR1 SGHNT, CDR2 YYREEE (reference sequence). V lost 2 bases and J lost 0, with 5 bases in between. The CDR3 is made up of 13 amino acids.

The J gene is TRBJ2-5, the V gene TRBV6-1; D unresolved. The CDR3 spans 11 residues. V lost 8 bases and J 3 bases, leaving 7 bases between the germline ends. CDR1 is MNHNS, CDR2 SASEGT, per germline. In nucleotides, the CDR3 is TGTGCCAGCCTGCAGAAAGAGACCCAGTACTTC. Protein: CASLQKETQYF.

The chain has TRBV2 and TRBJ2-4, with D perhaps TRBD2 (5 bases). This CDR3 is built from 15 residues. Germline lookup yields CDR1 SNHLY and CDR2 FYNNEI. V was pared by 4 bases and J by 6 bases, with 16 bases between. CDR3 sequence: CASSGGGEPGNIQYF. The CDR3 region has the DNA TGTGCCAGCAGTGGGGGTGGGGAGCCAGGAAACATTCAGTACTTC.

V gene TRBV7-9 combines with J gene TRBJ2-5, with 8 bases aligning to TRBD1. Germline CDR1 and CDR2: SEHNR and FQNEAQ (reference sequence). The CDR3 loop spans 16 amino acids. J gave up 3 bases and V 6 bases, and 12 bases lay outside the gene matches. The CDR3 loop reads CASRPGTGFYKETQYF. DNA of the CDR3: TGTGCCAGCAGACCCGGGACAGGCTTCTATAAAGAGACCCAGTACTTC. The full variable domain, with the rest looked up from reference TRBV7-9 and TRBJ2-5, is DTGVSQNPRHKITKRGQNVTFRCDPISEHNRLYWYRQTLGQGPEFLTYFQNEAQLEKSRLLSDRFSAERPKGSFSTLEIQRTEQGDSAMYLCASRPGTGFYKETQYFGPGTRLLVL.

The J gene is TRBJ1-3, the V gene TRBV4-3; no firm D call. This CDR3 contains 14 residues. Germline CDR1 LGHNA, CDR2 YSLEER. Trimming pared 1 base from V and 7 bases from J, leaving 11 bases between. The CDR3 here is CASSQVGERNTIYF. DNA of the CDR3: TGCGCCAGCAGCCAAGTCGGGGAGAGGAACACCATATATTTT.

This clone was observed a few times. The rearrangement uses TRBV23-1 and TRBJ1-6; 10 positions match TRBD1. TRBV23-1 is classed as an ORF, of uncertain function. The CDR3 sequence is 13 residues long. J lost 9 bases, V lost 9 bases, and 5 bases had no gene match. In DNA, the CDR3 is TGCGCCAGGGGACAGGGGATGGGTTCACCCCTCCACTTT. Amino acids: CARGQGMGSPLHF.

The chain couples TRBV19 to TRBJ1-3; 8 positions agree with TRBD1. V was clipped by 8 bases and J by 7 bases; unmatched bases: 13. Germline values: CDR1 LNHDA, CDR2 SQIVND (reference sequence). This CDR3 comprises 15 residues. CDR3 residues: CASPRGRPPGNTIYF. Here the CDR3 DNA reads TGTGCCAGTCCCAGGGGGCGCCCCCCGGGGAACACCATATATTTT.

The genes are TRBV4-1 and TRBJ2-1, with TRBD2 identical over 9 bases. This CDR3 has 17 residues. The germline V gene encodes CDR1 MGHRA and CDR2 YSYEKL. Trimming at V came to 3 bases and at J to 4 bases, leaving 10 bases not matched to a gene. The DNA of the CDR3 is TGCGCCAGCAGCCACCTTCTTCTAGCGGGGCCTTACAATGAGCAGTTCTTC. It yields the protein CASSHLLLAGPYNEQFF.

The chain combines TRBV27 with TRBJ2-7; TRBD1 matches at 10 bases. This CDR3 spans 15 amino acids. Per the germline V gene, CDR1 is MNHEY and CDR2 is SMNVEV (reference sequence). V trimming: 6 bases; J trimming: 5 bases; junction bases outside the gene matches: 10. The CDR3 protein is CASRLTGGNPHEQYF. CDR3 nucleotide sequence: TGTGCCAGCAGGCTGACAGGGGGCAATCCCCACGAGCAGTACTTC.

The genes are TRBV19 and TRBJ1-1, with TRBD1 as a possible D gene (5 bases). Trimming removed 8 bases at V and 5 bases at J, with 15 bases between. CDR3 length equals 13 residues. In germline, CDR1 is LNHDA, CDR2 SQIVND (reference sequence). CDR3 DNA sequence: TGTGCCAGTGGGCAGGGCCTGGGGACTGAAGCTTTCTTT. Translating it yields CASGQGLGTEAFF.

As regards this clone: Its ends do not fully match the called genes, so a read error is possible. The identical CDR3 is also encoded by other nucleotide sequences in the sample. The gene calls are TRBV5-1 and TRBJ2-7; perhaps TRBD1 as D (7 bases). The germline CDR1 and CDR2 sequences are SGHRS and YFSETQ. The CDR3 is made up of 15 amino acids. The CDR3 spells CASRLRDSYSYEQYF. The CDR3 bases are TGCGCCAGCAGGTTGCGGGACAGCTACTCCTACGAGCAATACTTC.

The J gene is TRBJ1-6, the V gene TRBV27, with a tentative D call TRBD1 (5 bases). Trimming cost V 5 bases and J 4 bases, with 9 bases left between them. This CDR3 comprises 14 residues. Germline loops: CDR1 MNHEY, CDR2 SMNVEV (reference sequence). CDR3 region: CASSGADYNSPLHF. The CDR3 region has the DNA TGTGCCAGCAGTGGGGCAGATTATAATTCACCCCTCCACTTT.

This clone was counted a single time. The V and J genes are TRBV9 and TRBJ2-7; tentatively, D is TRBD1 (6 bases). This CDR3 is built from 13 residues. Trimming pared 5 bases from V and 5 bases from J, leaving 14 bases between. Germline CDR1 and CDR2: SGDLS and YYNGEE. CDR3: CASRTGHADEQYF. The CDR3, as DNA: TGTGCCAGCAGGACGGGACACGCGGACGAGCAGTACTTC.

This rearrangement joins TRBV5-1 to TRBJ1-1; D possibly corresponds to TRBD1 (5 bases). CDR1 and CDR2 (germline): SGHRS, YFSETQ. The CDR3 is 13 amino acids. The V and J ends lost 0 bases and 2 bases respectively, with 5 bases between them. The CDR3 region is CASSLGTNTEAFF. The CDR3 DNA follows: TGCGCCAGCAGCTTGGGGACAAACACTGAAGCTTTCTTT. The variable domain in full, with the rest retrieved from reference TRBV5-1 and TRBJ1-1, is KAGVTQTPRYLIKTRGQQVTLSCSPISGHRSVSWYQQTPGQGLQFLFEYFSETQRNKGNFPGRFSGRQFSNSRSEMNVSTLELGDSALYLCASSLGTNTEAFFGQGTRLTVV.

V is TRBV6-5 and J is TRBJ2-1; no reliable D call. Germline-derived CDR1 and CDR2 are MNHEY and SVGAGI. V gave up 5 bases and J gave up 12 bases, with 23 bases separating them. The CDR3 has 15 amino acids. DNA of the CDR3: TGTGCCAGCAGTCCGGGTGACTGGGTGACAATGAGGCAGTTCTTC. Translation: CASSPGDWVTMRQFF.

This CDR3 reads CASSLEGRAEAFF. The CDR3 bases are TGTGCCAGCAGCTTGGAGGGCAGGGCTGAAGCTTTCTTT. This sequence joins TRBV5-4 and TRBJ1-1; perhaps TRBD1 as D (5 bases). The V and J ends lost 0 bases and 6 bases respectively, with 9 bases between them. Germline V gene sequence: CDR1 SGHNT, CDR2 YYREEE (reference sequence). The CDR3 loop spans 13 amino acids.

This sequence joins TRBV7-8 and TRBJ1-2, with 7 bases that match TRBD1. The germline CDR1 and CDR2 sequences are SGHVS and FQNEAQ. The CDR3 covers 14 residues. Germline trimming cut 5 bases from V and 2 bases from J; bases unmatched to any gene: 5. CDR3 nucleotide sequence: TGTGCCAGCAGCGGGGACAGCTTGAACTATGGCTACACCTTC. Translated: CASSGDSLNYGYTF.

Concerning this clone itself: The junction departs from the called germline gene at one end, perhaps through a read error. The chain links TRBV6-4 to TRBJ2-3; 10 bases are shared with TRBD2. Germline V gene data show CDR1 as MRHNA and CDR2 as SNTAGT. CDR3 length: 15 residues. CDR3 DNA: TGTGCCATCAGTGAGACAGCGGGGGGGCCACATACGCAGTATTTT. The encoded protein is CAISETAGGPHTQYF.

The CDR3 nucleotides are TGTGCCAGCTCACCCTTAGATGCAACTAATGAAAAACTGTTTTTT. Amino acid sequence: CASSPLDATNEKLFF. V gene TRBV18 combines with J gene TRBJ1-4; no reliable D call. This CDR3 has 15 residues. V gave up 3 bases and J gave up 0 bases, with 8 bases separating them. The V gene's germline CDR1 is KGHSH and CDR2 LQKENI.

This clone was detected only once. This chain uses TRBV6-6 with TRBJ2-7; unclear D gene. Germline CDR1 is MNHNY and CDR2 is SVGAGI (reference sequence). Trimming pared 6 bases from V and 0 bases from J, leaving 9 bases between. The CDR3 extends over 13 amino acids. CDR3 DNA: TGTGCCAGCAGCCCCGGGCCCTCCTACGAGCAGTACTTC. It translates to CASSPGPSYEQYF.

This sequence joins TRBV28 and TRBJ2-1; tentative D call: TRBD1 (5 bases). Trimming removed 6 bases at V and 7 bases at J, with 22 bases between. The CDR3 loop spans 16 amino acids. Germline V CDR1 and CDR2: MDHEN, SYDVKM. CDR3 region: CASRRATAQAWNEQFF. In nucleotides, the CDR3 is TGTGCCAGCAGGCGAGCTACCGCACAGGCTTGGAATGAGCAGTTCTTC.

J is TRBJ1-3 and V is TRBV6-5; no reliable D call. Per the germline V gene, CDR1 is MNHEY and CDR2 is SVGAGI. The CDR3 totals 11 residues. The V end lost 4 bases, the J end lost 9 bases, and 7 bases lay between the germline ends. CDR3: CASSSTGTIYF. As DNA, the CDR3 is TGTGCCAGCAGTTCAACGGGCACCATATATTTT.